The clone carrying this T cell receptor (beta chain) was counted a few times. Antigen specificity is unknown. The sample originates from a study of beta chain features in type 1 diabetes. Notes on the study in general: High TCR expression in some cells could lead to their over-representation in cDNA sequencing. Whatever favoring of shorter templates PCR might show would apply equally to patients and controls. The study left unresolved whether HLA type influences TCRB rearrangement.

Trimming took 4 bases from V and 7 from J; bases not matched to a gene: 14. The germline V gene has CDR1 SEHNR and CDR2 FQNEAQ (reference sequence). The CDR3 totals 17 residues. By way of CD45RO/CCR7/CD25/CD127/CD95/CD27, the CD4+ regulatory, stem cell-like memory, central memory and naive cells were sorted. Reverse transcribing all isolated RNA meant expressed TCRB transcripts were sequenced. Profiling relied on immunoSEQ multiplex PCR, and the TCRdb table lists in-frame clones only, not all of them. The sample consists of about 620,000 clones, about 14% of them appearing once. Input material: naive CD4+ T cells from blood. The clonotype was recovered from a man younger than 35 in good health. This chain connects TRBV7-9 to TRBJ2-4, with 9 bases aligning to TRBD1. CDR3: CASSSLVGGQGTNIQYF. The CDR3 DNA is TGTGCCAGCAGCTCCCTAGTAGGGGGACAGGGAACCAACATTCAGTACTTC.